What follows are 10 T cell receptor beta chains derived from one specimen sequenced in a study of blood T cell repertoires in COVID-19 (TCRdb year 2020). Receptor libraries were prepared by the immunoSEQ multiplex PCR assay. Entries here come from immuneACCESS through TCRdb and include only in-frame sequences with V and J called. Some clones fail to appear in such tables; in the studies checked, an unresolved V gene covers under half of the shortfall, and the cause of the remainder is unknown. The sample table records 95,000 to 110,000 clones; over 70% of these occur just once. The ten biggest clones cover 10% to 15% of the sample. Sequencing was carried out using peripheral blood. The receptors stem from a human donor in a cohort sampled during active or convalescent COVID-19.

CDR3 DNA sequence: TGCGCCAGCAGCCCCGGGACAGCCCAAGAGACCCAGTACTTC. Protein product: CASSPGTAQETQYF. This sequence joins TRBV5-1 and TRBJ2-5; 7 bases are shared with TRBD1. Losses at the gene ends were 4 bases for V and 1 base for J; bases not matched to a gene: 4. Germline V gene lookup returns CDR1 SGHRS and CDR2 YFSETQ. The length of the CDR3 is 14 residues.

The chain recombines TRBV5-4 with TRBJ1-2; TRBD1 matches 9 bases. CDR1 SGHNT and CDR2 YYREEE come from the germline V gene (reference sequence). V lost 5 bases and J lost 3; bases outside the gene matches: 5. The CDR3 has 14 residues. The CDR3: CASRMGQGHYGYTF. In nucleotides, the CDR3 is TGTGCCAGCAGGATGGGACAGGGCCACTATGGCTACACCTTC.

V gene TRBV12-2 combines with J gene TRBJ1-5. TRBV12-2 is deemed a pseudogene. The CDR3 sequence is 16 residues long. The CDR3 nucleotides are TGTGCAAGTCGCTTAGGTTTGGGAGCGAGGTTTGGGCCCCAGCATTTT. It specifies CASRLGLGARFGPQHF.

The rearrangement links TRBV5-5 to TRBJ1-5, with D hard to call. The CDR3 runs 16 residues. Germline V gene lookup returns CDR1 SGHKS and CDR2 YYEKEE (reference sequence). V dropped 1 base and J dropped 2 bases, with 13 bases sitting between them. The CDR3 nucleotides read TGTGCCAGCAGCTTGTTAGGGAGTAGGGGCAATCAGCCCCAGCATTTT. Encoded protein: CASSLLGSRGNQPQHF.

V is TRBV18 and J is TRBJ1-2; 9 nucleotides match TRBD1. The CDR3 runs 16 residues. J lost 0 bases, V lost 0 bases, and 2 bases had no gene match. Germline CDR1 and CDR2: KGHSH and LQKENI. The CDR3 nucleotides are TGTGCCAGCTCACCACCGGGACAGGGAGCTAACTATGGCTACACCTTC. It codes for CASSPPGQGANYGYTF.

The gene calls are TRBV15 and TRBJ1-1; D not certain. Germline V gene data show CDR1 as LNHNV and CDR2 as YYDKDF (reference sequence). Trimming stripped 5 bases from V and 4 bases from J, with 11 bases between. This CDR3 is built from 13 residues. CDR3 in amino acids: CATSYKSGTEAFF. In DNA, the CDR3 is TGTGCCACCAGCTACAAAAGTGGCACTGAAGCTTTCTTT.

V usage is TRBV5-1 and J usage is TRBJ2-1; 7 bases line up with TRBD1. This CDR3 has 16 residues. Germline V lookup: CDR1 SGHRS, CDR2 YFSETQ. The V gene end was trimmed by 1 base and the J gene end by 5 bases; junction bases not matched to a gene: 9. The CDR3 DNA sequence: TGCGCCAGCAGCTTGTTACCGGGACAGTCGAACAATGAGCAGTTCTTC. Translation: CASSLLPGQSNNEQFF.

The chain uses TRBV12-5 and TRBJ1-1; 9 nucleotides align to TRBD1. CDR3 length: 15 residues. Germline-derived CDR1 and CDR2 are LGHNT and FRNRAP. V lost 5 bases and J lost 3; bases outside the gene matches: 7. CDR3: CASGPDRGGYTEAFF. The DNA for the CDR3 is TGTGCTAGTGGTCCGGACAGGGGTGGGTACACTGAAGCTTTCTTT.

The rearrangement uses TRBV3-1 (or the pseudogene TRBV3-2) and TRBJ2-2; D might be TRBD1 (5 bases). V shed 0 bases and J shed 4 bases, with 18 bases lying between them. Germline V gene data show CDR1 as LGHDT and CDR2 as YNNKEL (reference sequence). The length of the CDR3 is 18 residues. The CDR3 nucleotides read TGTGCCAGCAGCCAAGATTTAGGCTTAGGACATCGCACCGGGGAGCTGTTTTTT. This gives the protein CASSQDLGLGHRTGELFF.

This chain connects TRBV4-2 to TRBJ2-2; 10 bases align to TRBD1. CDR1 is LGHNA and CDR2 is YNFKEQ in the germline V gene. V lost 4 bases to trimming and J lost 1 base; unmatched junction nucleotides: 6. The length of the CDR3 is 17 residues. The CDR3 DNA reads TGTGCCAGCAGCCCTGGGACAGGGGCACTGAACACCGGGGAGCTGTTTTTT. Protein sequence: CASSPGTGALNTGELFF.